The next 31 T cell receptor beta chains were all read from a single sample in a study of CD8 T cells in Susac syndrome. Random-hexamer reverse transcription was applied to about 0.5 to 1 ug RNA. TCRdb itself ran the immunoSEQ multiplex PCR reads through MiXCR, one entry per CDR3 protein. The sample yields over 350,000 distinct CDR3 sequences, 85% to 90% seen once. Sequencing was done on a sample of CD8+ T cells from PBMCs. The receptor set was obtained from a human donor with multiple sclerosis.

V usage is TRBV20-1 and J usage is TRBJ1-5, with no clear D. The CDR3 runs 15 residues. Germline CDR1 reads DFQATT; CDR2 reads SNEGSKA (reference sequence). Trimming removed 7 bases from V and 0 bases from J, with 16 bases in between. The CDR3 DNA sequence: TGCAGTGTCCCAGCGTCGGGTTCTAGCAATCAGCCCCAGCATTTT. Translation: CSVPASGSSNQPQHF.

The chain carries TRBV20-1 and TRBJ2-7, with TRBD1 matching over 9 bases. V gave up 0 bases and J gave up 9 bases; unmatched junction bases: 15. CDR1 and CDR2 from the germline V gene are DFQATT and SNEGSKA (reference sequence). The CDR3 spans 16 residues. In DNA form, the CDR3 reads TGCAGTGCTAGAGACCCCCGGGACAGGGTTCATCCAGGGCAGTACTTC. Its translation is CSARDPRDRVHPGQYF.

This rearrangement joins TRBV7-9 to TRBJ2-3, with D unclear. The CDR3 loop spans 16 amino acids. V was cut by 5 bases and J by 4 bases, with 19 bases left in between. In germline, CDR1 is SEHNR, CDR2 FQNEAQ (reference sequence). CDR3 region: CASSPRTIAPPDTQYF. Here the CDR3 DNA reads TGTGCCAGCAGCCCCAGGACCATCGCGCCCCCAGATACGCAGTATTTT.

The chain couples TRBV5-6 to TRBJ1-2, with 8 bases matching TRBD1. The CDR3 runs 15 residues. CDR1 SGHDT and CDR2 YYEEEE come from the germline V gene. The V segment lost 2 bases and the J segment 6 bases; nucleotides outside the gene matches: 9. The CDR3 DNA is TGTGCCAGCAGCTTATACTTAACAGGGGGAAATGGCTACACCTTC. It is translated as CASSLYLTGGNGYTF. The variable domain in full, with the rest retrieved from reference TRBV5-6 and TRBJ1-2, is DAGVTQSPTHLIKTRGQQVTLRCSPKSGHDTVSWYQQALGQGPQFIFQYYEEEERQRGNFPDRFSGHQFPNYSSELNVNALLLGDSALYLCASSLYLTGGNGYTFGSGTRLTVV.

This clonotype was recorded a few times. The CDR3 loop is CASSYFLAGADTQYF. Written as DNA, the CDR3 is TGTGCCAGCAGTTACTTCCTAGCGGGGGCAGATACGCAGTATTTT. The chain couples TRBV6-5 to TRBJ2-3; 10 nucleotides agree with TRBD2. V dropped 1 base and J dropped 4; count of bases not matched to a gene: 2. This CDR3 contains 15 residues. Germline loops: CDR1 MNHEY, CDR2 SVGAGI.

This clonotype was detected only once. The genes are TRBV27 and TRBJ2-5, with D maybe TRBD1 (5 bases). Deletions cut 4 bases from V and 4 bases from J, with 16 bases between. The CDR3 is made up of 15 amino acids. The germline V gene encodes CDR1 MNHEY and CDR2 SMNVEV (reference sequence). The CDR3 reads CASSSLSGIPETQYF. The DNA for the CDR3 is TGTGCCAGCAGTTCGCTTTCAGGGATTCCAGAGACCCAGTACTTC.

The chain couples TRBV7-9 to TRBJ1-2; D ambiguous. V was trimmed by 3 bases and J by 0 bases, leaving 8 bases between them. Germline V gives CDR1 SEHNR, CDR2 FQNEAQ (reference sequence). This CDR3 comprises 14 residues. DNA for the CDR3: TGTGCCAGCAGCTTGTTATCTCCTAACTATGGCTACACCTTC. The encoded protein is CASSLLSPNYGYTF.

V is TRBV7-9 and J is TRBJ2-2; D remains unclear. The CDR3 totals 16 residues. Germline V gene data show CDR1 as SEHNR and CDR2 as FQNEAQ (reference sequence). Trimming took 1 base from V and 6 from J, leaving 15 bases between them. The CDR3 sequence is CASSLVLPDDPGELFF. The DNA of the CDR3 is TGTGCCAGCAGCTTAGTTTTACCCGACGACCCCGGGGAGCTGTTTTTT.

The gene calls are TRBV5-6 and TRBJ2-1; no clear D. The V gene's germline CDR1 is SGHDT and CDR2 YYEEEE. The CDR3 totals 13 residues. The V end lost 5 bases, the J end lost 5 bases, and 11 bases lay between the germline ends. The chain's CDR3 is CASRRTENNEQFF. Here the CDR3 DNA reads TGTGCCAGCAGAAGAACAGAAAACAATGAGCAGTTCTTC.

The V and J genes are TRBV25-1 and TRBJ1-6; D might be TRBD1 (6 bases). This CDR3 region has 13 residues. The V end lost 4 bases, the J end lost 9 bases, and 10 bases lay between the germline ends. Germline V CDR1 and CDR2: MGHDK, SYGVNS. CDR3 coding DNA: TGTGCCAGCAGTGTGGGGGACATTTCACCCCTCCACTTT. This translates into CASSVGDISPLHF.

The V and J genes are TRBV27 and TRBJ1-1, with D uncertain. From germline, CDR1 is MNHEY and CDR2 SMNVEV (reference sequence). V lost 7 bases, J lost 7 bases, and 19 bases lay in between. This CDR3 contains 14 residues. In DNA, the CDR3 is TGTGCCAGCAAAGTGGGTCAGACGTACCTTGAAGCTTTCTTT. Residues: CASKVGQTYLEAFF.

This chain connects TRBV29-1 to TRBJ2-3, with D possibly matching TRBD1 (7 bases). The germline V gene has CDR1 SQVTM and CDR2 ANQGSEA. The V and J ends lost 5 bases and 4 bases respectively, with 10 bases between them. This CDR3 spans 12 amino acids. As DNA, the CDR3 is TGCAGCGTTCAGGGGGGTCCAGATACGCAGTATTTT. It encodes CSVQGGPDTQYF.

The rearrangement joins TRBV12-3 or TRBV12-4 to TRBJ2-5, with D perhaps TRBD1 (6 bases). V was trimmed by 4 bases and J by 2 bases, leaving 11 bases between them. This CDR3 region has 14 residues. The DNA of the CDR3 is TGTGCCAGCAGTTCTGGGACAACACAAGAGACCCAGTACTTC. Protein: CASSSGTTQETQYF.

Remarks on this clonotype: One end of the junction does not line up with germline, which may come from a read error. This rearrangement joins TRBV29-1 to TRBJ2-1, with TRBD1 matching over 8 bases. The CDR3 runs to 12 residues. The germline V gene encodes CDR1 SQVTM and CDR2 ANQGSEA. The CDR3 region has the DNA TGCAGCGTTGAACAGGGGGCGTATAGGTCGGTCTTC. Amino acids: CSVEQGAYRSVF.

A single count supports this clonotype. The chain joins TRBV5-5 to TRBJ2-7; D might be TRBD2 (7 bases). The CDR3 consists of 15 residues. Germline V gives CDR1 SGHKS, CDR2 YYEKEE (reference sequence). V gave up 1 base and J gave up 2 bases, with 13 bases separating them. The CDR3 sequence is CASSLTGGVTYEQYF. CDR3 nucleotide sequence: TGTGCCAGCAGCTTGACGGGGGGCGTAACCTACGAGCAGTACTTC.

This rearrangement joins TRBV5-1 to TRBJ2-5, with 10 bases identical to TRBD1. CDR3 length: 16 residues. The germline V gene has CDR1 SGHRS and CDR2 YFSETQ. V gave up 4 bases and J gave up 2 bases; unmatched junction bases: 8. CDR3 region: CASSPGTGDLQETQYF. The DNA of the CDR3 is TGCGCCAGCAGCCCCGGGACAGGGGACTTGCAAGAGACCCAGTACTTC.

The V gene is TRBV19, the J gene TRBJ2-7, with TRBD2 matching over 7 bases. The trim removed 8 bases at V and 2 bases at J, leaving 9 bases unmatched. This CDR3 contains 14 residues. CDR1 is LNHDA and CDR2 is SQIVND in the germline V gene (reference sequence). This CDR3 is CASSASGFTYEQYF. In DNA form, the CDR3 reads TGTGCCAGTTCGGCTAGCGGCTTCACCTACGAGCAGTACTTC.

The chain combines TRBV20-1 with TRBJ2-3; 10 positions agree with TRBD1. The trim removed 6 bases at V and 4 bases at J, leaving 10 bases unmatched. CDR1 DFQATT and CDR2 SNEGSKA come from the germline V gene (reference sequence). The CDR3 loop spans 15 amino acids. The CDR3: CSATPGQGPPDTQYF. The CDR3 DNA sequence: TGCAGTGCCACTCCGGGACAGGGGCCCCCAGATACGCAGTATTTT.

The chain joins TRBV28 to TRBJ2-1; the match to TRBD2 covers 8 bases. V gave up 6 bases and J gave up 10 bases; unmatched junction bases: 11. CDR1 and CDR2 from the germline V gene are MDHEN and SYDVKM. The CDR3 is 14 amino acids. The chain's CDR3 is CASSPRTSWREQFF. Here the CDR3 DNA reads TGTGCCAGCAGCCCTCGGACTAGCTGGCGGGAGCAGTTCTTC.

The chain combines TRBV2 with TRBJ2-2; D is possibly TRBD2 (5 bases). The CDR3 extends over 14 amino acids. V shed 8 bases and J shed 3 bases, with 13 bases lying between them. Germline CDR1 is SNHLY and CDR2 is FYNNEI. The CDR3 DNA reads as TGTGCCAGCGAGGGTGGGAGAGACACCGGGGAGCTGTTTTTT. The encoded protein is CASEGGRDTGELFF.

The gene calls are TRBV5-1 and TRBJ1-1; tentative D call: TRBD1 (6 bases). Trimming left V 0 bases short and J 3 bases short, with 15 bases between. Germline V gives CDR1 SGHRS, CDR2 YFSETQ. This CDR3 has 16 amino acids. In nucleotides, the CDR3 is TGCGCCAGCAGCTTGGTCGGGCCCCCAGGGGACACTGAAGCTTTCTTT. Amino acid sequence: CASSLVGPPGDTEAFF.

A note on this clonotype: Relative to the germline gene, one junction end is altered; a read error may explain this. The chain joins TRBV7-9 to TRBJ1-2; D is ambiguous. CDR1 is SEHNR and CDR2 is FQNEAQ in the germline V gene (reference sequence). The CDR3 is 14 residues long. CDR3 region: CASSPLGANYDYTF. Here the CDR3 DNA reads TGTGCCAGCAGCCCCTTAGGTGCTAACTATGACTACACCTTC.

The V and J genes are TRBV5-1 and TRBJ2-1; tentatively, D is TRBD2 (5 bases). The CDR3 runs to 17 residues. Trimming removed 4 bases at V and 4 bases at J, with 21 bases between. Germline values: CDR1 SGHRS, CDR2 YFSETQ. The chain's CDR3 is CASSNEGRAAEYNEQFF. The CDR3 bases are TGCGCCAGCAGCAACGAAGGGCGAGCGGCGGAGTACAATGAGCAGTTCTTC. The full variable domain, its missing parts supplied by reference TRBV5-1 and TRBJ2-1, is KAGVTQTPRYLIKTRGQQVTLSCSPISGHRSVSWYQQTPGQGLQFLFEYFSETQRNKGNFPGRFSGRQFSNSRSEMNVSTLELGDSALYLCASSNEGRAAEYNEQFFGPGTRLTVL.

This chain uses TRBV5-1 with TRBJ2-7; D remains ambiguous. Trimming left V 0 bases short and J 3 bases short, with 7 bases between. The CDR3 loop spans 13 amino acids. Germline V gene lookup returns CDR1 SGHRS and CDR2 YFSETQ. CDR3 sequence reads: CASSLELRYEQYF. The DNA for the CDR3 is TGCGCCAGCAGCTTGGAACTTCGCTACGAGCAGTACTTC.

J is TRBJ2-1 and V is TRBV13; 9 positions agree with TRBD1. CDR1 and CDR2 (germline): PRHDT, FYEKMQ (reference sequence). Losses at the gene ends were 5 bases for V and 9 bases for J; bases not matched to a gene: 11. The CDR3 contains 15 residues. Written as DNA, the CDR3 is TGTGCCAGCAGCGCACGGCCGGGACAGGGTGCTGAGCAGTTCTTC. Its protein is CASSARPGQGAEQFF. Drawing the rest from reference TRBV13 and TRBJ2-1, the complete variable domain is AAGVIQSPRHLIKEKRETATLKCYPIPRHDTVYWYQQGPGQDPQFLISFYEKMQSDKGSIPDRFSAQQFSDYHSELNMSSLELGDSALYFCASSARPGQGAEQFFGPGTRLTVL.

The genes are TRBV6-5 and TRBJ2-5; D perhaps matches TRBD2 (6 bases). Germline V gives CDR1 MNHEY, CDR2 SVGAGI. The CDR3 runs 14 residues. V lost 4 bases and J 1 base, leaving 10 bases between the germline ends. The CDR3, as DNA: TGTGCCAGCAGTTCGCGGGGCCTCCAAGAGACCCAGTACTTC. Its translation: CASSSRGLQETQYF.

The V call is TRBV18, the J call TRBJ2-4; no clear D. V gave up 3 bases and J gave up 5 bases, with 14 bases separating them. Germline-derived CDR1 and CDR2 are KGHSH and LQKENI. CDR3 size: 15 residues. The CDR3 spells CASSPPGSHQNIQYF. DNA for the CDR3: TGTGCCAGCTCACCGCCGGGCTCACACCAAAACATTCAGTACTTC.

The CDR3 is CASSEFWQGGEKLFF. CDR3 in DNA: TGTGCCAGCAGTGAATTTTGGCAGGGGGGAGAAAAACTGTTTTTT. This rearrangement joins TRBV6-1 to TRBJ1-4, with 7 nucleotides matching TRBD1. J was trimmed by 8 bases and V by 2 bases; bases with no gene match: 8. Per the germline V gene, CDR1 is MNHNS and CDR2 is SASEGT. The CDR3 contains 15 residues.

This chain uses TRBV20-1 with TRBJ2-7, with 9 bases aligning to TRBD2. Germline CDR1 reads DFQATT; CDR2 reads SNEGSKA (reference sequence). This CDR3 is 14 amino acids long. Trimming took 5 bases from V and 1 from J; bases not matched to a gene: 6. Here the CDR3 reads CSAASGGPSYEQYF. The DNA for the CDR3 is TGCAGTGCTGCCAGCGGGGGGCCTTCCTACGAGCAGTACTTC.

The chain is built from TRBV7-9 and TRBJ2-3; 11 positions agree with TRBD2. Germline CDR1 and CDR2: SEHNR and FQNEAQ (reference sequence). With 6 bases clipped from V and 8 bases from J, the junction kept 13 bases outside the gene matches. This CDR3 has 16 residues. CDR3 sequence: CASSGLLASGGTTQYF. In nucleotides, the CDR3 is TGTGCCAGCAGTGGTCTTCTGGCTAGCGGGGGGACTACGCAGTATTTT.

The J gene is TRBJ1-2, the V gene TRBV9; D is possibly TRBD1 (5 bases). Trimming took off 4 bases at V and 8 bases at J, with 18 bases between the two ends. Germline-derived CDR1 and CDR2 are SGDLS and YYNGEE. This CDR3 comprises 14 residues. CDR3 region: CASSPWDRHGGYTF. The CDR3 nucleotides read TGTGCCAGCAGCCCATGGGACCGCCATGGGGGCTACACCTTC. Drawing the rest from reference TRBV9 and TRBJ1-2, the complete variable domain is DSGVTQTPKHLITATGQRVTLRCSPRSGDLSVYWYQQSLDQGLQFLIQYYNGEERAKGNILERFSAQQFPDLHSELNLSSLELGDSALYFCASSPWDRHGGYTFGSGTRLTVV.